This entry lists 27 T cell receptor beta chains sequenced from one sample in a study of blood T cell repertoires in COVID-19. Generated by immunoSEQ multiplex PCR, the TCRdb table keeps only in-frame clones and is missing some. The profile shows around 270,000 clones, about 89% of them singletons. The sample taken for sequencing was peripheral blood. Source of these receptors: a man aged 25-40 years with acute or convalescent COVID-19.

The chain couples TRBV28 to TRBJ2-3, with 9 bases aligning to TRBD2. The trim removed 3 bases at V and 4 bases at J, leaving 8 bases unmatched. CDR3 length equals 16 residues. Germline CDR1 reads MDHEN; CDR2 reads SYDVKM. Written as DNA, the CDR3 is TGTGCCAGCAGTTTTCCGACTAGCGGTGGAGCAGATACGCAGTATTTT. The encoded protein is CASSFPTSGGADTQYF.

The chain carries TRBV28 and TRBJ1-2; 9 nucleotides agree with TRBD1. Germline-derived CDR1 and CDR2 are MDHEN and SYDVKM. Trimming removed 5 bases from V and 8 bases from J; junction bases left unmatched: 12. The CDR3 has 15 residues. In DNA form, the CDR3 reads TGTGCCAGCAGTCTCCGACAGGGGGGCTTGCGGGGCTACACCTTC. It encodes CASSLRQGGLRGYTF.

The chain uses TRBV7-3 and TRBJ2-5; possibly TRBD1 for D (6 bases). Trimming shortened V by 6 bases and J by 4 bases, and 15 bases separated the two germline ends. Germline V CDR1 and CDR2: SGHTA, FQGTGA. This CDR3 comprises 14 residues. The CDR3 here is CASRLGSRGETQYF. In DNA, the CDR3 is TGTGCCAGCAGGCTAGGGTCCAGGGGAGAGACCCAGTACTTC.

Note on this clone: Other DNA sequences of this sample code for an identical CDR3. The chain is built from TRBV5-1 and TRBJ2-5, with TRBD2 as a possible D gene (5 bases). Trimming removed 0 bases from V and 5 bases from J, with 8 bases in between. Germline V gene sequence: CDR1 SGHRS, CDR2 YFSETQ. The CDR3 covers 13 residues. CDR3 sequence (DNA): TGCGCCAGCAGCTTGGGAGGCGGGGAGACCCAGTACTTC. Translating gives CASSLGGGETQYF.

This chain uses TRBV24-1 with TRBJ1-2; D is ambiguous. CDR1 and CDR2 from the germline V gene are KGHDR and SFDVKD. The length of the CDR3 is 12 residues. The ends were cut back, 8 bases at V and 6 bases at J, with 12 bases in the middle. The CDR3 DNA follows: TGTGCCACCACAGGTAAGAGGGATGGCTACACCTTC. Translating gives CATTGKRDGYTF.

The chain couples TRBV10-2 to TRBJ2-3, with D hard to call. The V end lost 2 bases, the J end lost 4 bases, and 7 bases lay between the germline ends. Germline-derived CDR1 and CDR2 are WSHSY and SAAADI. This CDR3 is 13 amino acids long. The CDR3 region has the DNA TGCGCCAGCAGTGAGCCCCCGGCAGATACGCAGTATTTT. Translated: CASSEPPADTQYF.

The J gene is TRBJ2-1, the V gene TRBV11-2; D might be TRBD2 (5 bases). The CDR3 covers 16 residues. Germline-derived CDR1 and CDR2 are SGHAT and FQNNGV. V lost 0 bases and J lost 6, with 15 bases in between. The CDR3 nucleotides are TGTGCCAGCAGCTTAGACCCATCCACGGCGGGCAATGAGCAGTTCTTC. Translated, it gives CASSLDPSTAGNEQFF. Based on the CDR3 plus reference TRBV11-2 and TRBJ2-1, the full variable domain is EAGVAQSPRYKIIEKRQSVAFWCNPISGHATLYWYQQILGQGPKLLIQFQNNGVVDDSQLPKDRFSAERLKGVDSTLKIQPAKLEDSAVYLCASSLDPSTAGNEQFFGPGTRLTVL.

The J gene is TRBJ2-7, the V gene TRBV18; maybe TRBD1 (6 bases). V was trimmed by 6 bases and J by 2 bases, leaving 11 bases between them. CDR1 and CDR2 from the germline V gene are KGHSH and LQKENI. The CDR3 runs to 13 residues. The CDR3 protein is CASSAGTTYEQYF. Here the CDR3 DNA reads TGTGCCAGCTCCGCCGGGACAACCTACGAGCAGTACTTC.

V is TRBV3-1 (or the pseudogene TRBV3-2) and J is TRBJ1-6; 7 nucleotides line up with TRBD1. The V gene's germline CDR1 is LGHDT and CDR2 YNNKEL (reference sequence). The CDR3 has 15 amino acids. With 4 bases clipped from V and 6 bases from J, the junction kept 6 bases outside the gene matches. The CDR3, as DNA: TGTGCCAGCAGCCCCGTAGGACAGGCTAATTCACCCCTCCACTTT. Translated: CASSPVGQANSPLHF.

The chain links TRBV15 to TRBJ1-1; D remains unclear. The CDR3 loop spans 15 amino acids. V was cut by 1 base and J by 1 base, with 10 bases left in between. CDR1 is LNHNV and CDR2 is YYDKDF in the germline V gene (reference sequence). The CDR3 reads CATSRGEVSNTEAFF. As DNA, the CDR3 is TGTGCCACCAGCAGAGGGGAGGTGTCGAACACTGAAGCTTTCTTT.

The chain uses TRBV3-1 (or the pseudogene TRBV3-2) and TRBJ1-3, with D possibly TRBD1 on 5 matching bases. The CDR3 has 16 residues. V was trimmed by 0 bases and J by 9 bases, leaving 18 bases between them. CDR1 is LGHDT, CDR2 YNNKEL, per germline (reference sequence). The CDR3: CASSQDYWRGGGTIYF. The CDR3 coding sequence is TGTGCCAGCAGCCAAGATTATTGGAGGGGAGGAGGCACCATATATTTT.

This chain joins TRBV10-1 and TRBJ1-1, with 8 bases that match TRBD1. CDR1 and CDR2 (germline): WNHNN, SYGVQD (reference sequence). The CDR3 runs to 13 residues. The J segment lost 5 bases and the V segment lost 6 bases, leaving 5 bases of the junction unmatched. CDR3 in amino acids: CASRERQGTEAFF. CDR3 nucleotide sequence: TGCGCCAGCAGGGAACGACAGGGGACTGAAGCTTTCTTT.

This clone was found once. V usage is TRBV7-6 and J usage is TRBJ1-4, with a possible D match to TRBD1 (6 bases). The ends were cut back, 5 bases at V and 3 bases at J, with 13 bases in the middle. The CDR3 has 15 residues. Per germline, CDR1 SGHVS and CDR2 FNYEAQ. In nucleotides, the CDR3 is TGTGCCAGCAGCCAGAACAGGGCGTCTAATGAAAAACTGTTTTTT. As protein: CASSQNRASNEKLFF. Filled out from reference TRBV7-6 and TRBJ1-4, the complete variable domain reads GAGVSQSPRYKVTKRGQDVALRCDPISGHVSLYWYRQALGQGPEFLTYFNYEAQQDKSGLPNDRFSAERPEGSISTLTIQRTEQRDSAMYRCASSQNRASNEKLFFGSGTQLSVL.

The chain couples TRBV7-8 to TRBJ1-6, with TRBD1 matching 9 bases. J lost 6 bases, V lost 5 bases, and 17 bases had no gene match. The CDR3 spans 19 residues. The germline V gene has CDR1 SGHVS and CDR2 FQNEAQ. The DNA of the CDR3 is TGTGCCAGCAGCCCACCGGGACAGGGTAATCGTCTCGTTAATTCACCCCTCCACTTT. This encodes CASSPPGQGNRLVNSPLHF.

The chain is built from TRBV19 and TRBJ2-2; TRBD1 matches 9 bases. V was pared by 7 bases and J by 2 bases, with 11 bases of the junction left unmatched. The CDR3 sequence is 17 residues long. In germline, CDR1 is LNHDA, CDR2 SQIVND (reference sequence). CDR3 DNA: TGTGCCAGTATAGACCGCGGGGACAGGGTTAACACCGGGGAGCTGTTTTTT. Protein: CASIDRGDRVNTGELFF.

As DNA, the CDR3 is TGCGCCAGCAGCTTGGCTCAGGCAAACTACGAGCAGTACTTC. It codes for CASSLAQANYEQYF. The chain carries TRBV5-1 and TRBJ2-7; no reliable D call. V dropped 0 bases and J dropped 3 bases, with 10 bases sitting between them. Per germline, CDR1 SGHRS and CDR2 YFSETQ. The CDR3 has 14 amino acids.

J is TRBJ1-1 and V is TRBV10-3; D gene unclear. Trimming took 8 bases from V and 5 from J, leaving 18 bases between them. The germline CDR1 and CDR2 sequences are ENHRY and SYGVKD. The CDR3 totals 14 residues. The CDR3 DNA sequence: TGTGCCATCGCATCGGCGGCGGCGGGAACTGAAGCTTTCTTT. As protein: CAIASAAAGTEAFF.

J is TRBJ2-3 and V is TRBV6-5; 7 nucleotides line up with TRBD1. There are 15 residues in the CDR3. V was pared by 6 bases and J by 4 bases, with 10 bases of the junction left unmatched. Germline V CDR1 and CDR2: MNHEY, SVGAGI. The DNA of the CDR3 is TGTGCCAGCAGAGACGCAGGGGGAACCGCAGATACGCAGTATTTT. Translating it yields CASRDAGGTADTQYF.

The CDR3 reads CASSQNSPPYEQYF. In DNA, the CDR3 is TGCGCCAGCAGCCAAAACTCTCCCCCCTACGAGCAGTACTTC. The chain recombines TRBV5-1 with TRBJ2-7; D not resolved. This CDR3 is 14 amino acids long. V was clipped by 4 bases and J by 2 bases, with 13 bases between them. Germline CDR1 and CDR2: SGHRS and YFSETQ.

This chain uses TRBV7-9 with TRBJ1-1, with D maybe TRBD1 (5 bases). V lost 2 bases, J lost 9 bases, and 19 bases lay in between. Germline V gene lookup returns CDR1 SEHNR and CDR2 FQNEAQ (reference sequence). This CDR3 contains 15 residues. The CDR3 spells CASSLYRVTGGQAFF. The CDR3 DNA is TGTGCCAGCAGCTTATATCGGGTTACAGGTGGCCAAGCTTTCTTT.

V gene TRBV7-9 combines with J gene TRBJ2-7; 10 nucleotides align to TRBD2. CDR3 length: 15 residues. The germline gives CDR1 SEHNR, CDR2 FQNEAQ (reference sequence). The ends lost 7 bases at V and 3 bases at J; junction bases unmatched: 9. The chain's CDR3 is CASTEWTSGRYEQYF. The CDR3 nucleotides read TGTGCCAGCACTGAATGGACTAGCGGACGCTACGAGCAGTACTTC.

This sequence joins TRBV6-5 and TRBJ1-5, with 9 bases identical to TRBD1. The CDR3 is 14 residues long. The germline gives CDR1 MNHEY, CDR2 SVGAGI. With V trimmed by 7 bases and J by 6 bases, 7 bases remained unmatched. CDR3 nucleotide sequence: TGTGCCAGCAACCCGACAGGGGGGCGTCAGCCCCAGCATTTT. Translation gives CASNPTGGRQPQHF.

This chain uses TRBV5-6 with TRBJ1-6; TRBD1 is a possible D gene (6 bases). Looked up from germline, CDR1 is SGHDT and CDR2 is YYEEEE. V was cut by 4 bases and J by 0 bases, with 11 bases left in between. The CDR3 contains 16 residues. The CDR3 bases are TGTGCCAGCAGCCCCGACAGGAACTCCTATAATTCACCCCTCCACTTT. It codes for CASSPDRNSYNSPLHF.

The chain uses TRBV12-5 and TRBJ1-3, with D unclear. Germline V lookup: CDR1 LGHNT, CDR2 FRNRAP. V was pared by 1 base and J by 0 bases, with 7 bases between. The CDR3 runs 15 residues. As DNA, the CDR3 is TGTGCTAGTGGTTTGGGTGGTAGCTCTGGAAACACCATATATTTT. This codes for CASGLGGSSGNTIYF. Based on the CDR3 plus reference TRBV12-5 and TRBJ1-3, the full variable domain is DARVTQTPRHKVTEMGQEVTMRCQPILGHNTVFWYRQTMMQGLELLAYFRNRAPLDDSGMPKDRFSAEMPDATLATLKIQPSEPRDSAVYFCASGLGGSSGNTIYFGEGSWLTVV.

V gene TRBV10-3 combines with J gene TRBJ1-3; TRBD1 matches at 9 bases. The CDR3 spans 14 residues. Germline-derived CDR1 and CDR2 are ENHRY and SYGVKD. V dropped 10 bases and J dropped 1; count of bases not matched to a gene: 5. The CDR3: CATQDRGSGNTIYF. CDR3 DNA: TGTGCCACTCAAGACAGGGGGTCTGGAAACACCATATATTTT.

The chain combines TRBV5-1 with TRBJ2-3; 12 nucleotides align to TRBD2. V shed 1 base, J shed 1 base, and the junction held 7 bases outside the gene matches. Germline loops: CDR1 SGHRS, CDR2 YFSETQ. The CDR3 is 18 residues long. CDR3 sequence (DNA): TGCGCCAGCAGCTTGCTAGCGGGAGGGCCTGTCGGCACAGATACGCAGTATTTT. Translation: CASSLLAGGPVGTDTQYF.

The chain recombines TRBV11-3 with TRBJ2-1, with D perhaps matching TRBD2 (6 bases). The CDR3 has 16 residues. Germline lookup yields CDR1 SGHNT and CDR2 YENEEA. The V gene lost 1 base and the J gene lost 1 base, with 11 bases spanning the gap. This CDR3 reads CASSLGRGASYNEQFF. CDR3 nucleotide sequence: TGTGCCAGCAGCTTAGGACGCGGGGCTTCCTACAATGAGCAGTTCTTC.